Below, 10 T cell receptor beta chains from the same sample are listed, as sequenced in a study of T cell responses to AZD1222 COVID-19 vaccine. Profiling relied on immunoSEQ multiplex PCR, and the TCRdb table lists in-frame clones only, not all of them. The sample carries some 90,000 clones, 89% recorded once. The specimen was peripheral blood, collected on day 0 of AZD1222 vaccination. The receptors shown here come from an adult in good health.

The V and J genes are TRBV5-1 and TRBJ2-1; 8 positions agree with TRBD2. The CDR3 extends over 15 amino acids. J was trimmed by 9 bases and V by 5 bases; bases with no gene match: 13. Per germline, CDR1 SGHRS and CDR2 YFSETQ. The CDR3 sequence is CASRMTSASGGEQFF. In DNA, the CDR3 is TGCGCCAGCAGAATGACTAGCGCTAGCGGCGGTGAGCAGTTCTTC.

This clone was recorded only once. The CDR3 here is CASSPRGDNEQFF. CDR3 sequence (DNA): TGTGCCAGCAGTCCCCGTGGGGACAATGAGCAGTTCTTC. The chain combines TRBV2 with TRBJ2-1; unclear D gene. Per the germline V gene, CDR1 is SNHLY and CDR2 is FYNNEI. This CDR3 contains 13 residues. Trimming left V 5 bases short and J 5 bases short, with 10 bases between.

The gene calls are TRBV5-1 and TRBJ2-7; tentatively, D is TRBD2 (5 bases). V lost 1 base, J lost 3 bases, and 20 bases lay in between. The CDR3 loop spans 17 amino acids. CDR1 and CDR2 (germline): SGHRS, YFSETQ. CDR3 in DNA: TGCGCCAGCAGCTTGTCCAAAGGATCCTCGGGGATCTACGAGCAGTACTTC. Encoded protein: CASSLSKGSSGIYEQYF.

J is TRBJ2-1 and V is TRBV7-6; the match to TRBD2 covers 9 bases. CDR3 length equals 21 residues. V was clipped by 1 base and J by 8 bases; unmatched bases: 24. From germline, CDR1 is SGHVS and CDR2 FNYEAQ. CDR3 sequence (DNA): TGTGCCAGCAGCTTAGGCCTGGTCCTGGCTAGCGGGGACGCGAAGACCCATGAGCAGTTCTTC. Protein: CASSLGLVLASGDAKTHEQFF.

With regard to this clone: At one end the junction does not follow the germline gene, possibly because of a read error. The V gene is TRBV18, the J gene TRBJ2-7; 9 bases align to TRBD1. CDR3 size: 13 residues. The germline gives CDR1 KGHSH, CDR2 LQKENI. The CDR3 here is CASSPRTGDEQYF. For the CDR3, the DNA is TGTGCCAGCTCCCCACGGACAGGGGACGAGCAGTACTTC.

The chain couples TRBV7-9 to TRBJ1-3; no definite D call. Germline V gene data show CDR1 as SEHNR and CDR2 as FQNEAQ (reference sequence). The V end was cut by 1 base, the J end by 1 base, with 2 bases between. This CDR3 comprises 13 residues. Here the CDR3 reads CASSLGSGNTIYF. The DNA of the CDR3 is TGTGCCAGCAGCTTAGGGTCTGGAAACACCATATATTTT.

The chain couples TRBV2 to TRBJ2-7; 7 nucleotides align to TRBD2. Trimming removed 4 bases from V and 4 bases from J; junction bases left unmatched: 7. The CDR3 runs to 14 residues. Looked up from germline, CDR1 is SNHLY and CDR2 is FYNNEI. Written as DNA, the CDR3 is TGTGCCAGCAGTGCTGCGGGACTAACTTACGAGCAGTACTTC. This translates into CASSAAGLTYEQYF.

The genes are TRBV19 and TRBJ2-3; D is uncertain. Germline V lookup: CDR1 LNHDA, CDR2 SQIVND (reference sequence). This CDR3 spans 12 amino acids. V lost 8 bases to trimming and J lost 8 bases, with 14 bases between them. In DNA, the CDR3 is TGTGCCAGTTCTTCGGCCTCCATTACGCAGTATTTT. This encodes CASSSASITQYF.

This sequence joins TRBV6-5 and TRBJ2-7; 7 bases agree with TRBD1. The CDR3 has 14 amino acids. Per germline, CDR1 MNHEY and CDR2 SVGAGI. V dropped 8 bases and J dropped 4; count of bases not matched to a gene: 11. The CDR3, as DNA: TGTGCCAGCGCCCAAGCGACAGGGTGGTACGAGCAGTACTTC. It is translated as CASAQATGWYEQYF.

The chain has TRBV19 and TRBJ1-2; tentatively, D is TRBD1 (5 bases). Germline CDR1 and CDR2: LNHDA and SQIVND (reference sequence). The CDR3 is 12 amino acids. V was shortened by 4 bases and J by 8 bases, with 11 bases between the two germline ends. The DNA of the CDR3 is TGTGCCAGTAGTAAAGGGGATCGGGGCTACACCTTC. This translates into CASSKGDRGYTF.